This TCR beta chain is from a study of preoperative IRX-2 immunotherapy in early breast cancer. Treatment defined: preoperative locoregional IRX-2 cytokine immunotherapy. Patients received preoperative, locoregional IRX-2 cytokine immunotherapy in a phase Ib study. TCRdb's copy holds only in-frame clones and misses some; the assay was immunoSEQ multiplex PCR. In the table there are about 98,000 clones, about nine tenths of which are singletons. The CDR3 contains 15 residues. Germline loops: CDR1 MNHGY, CDR2 SAAAGT. Germline trimming cut 4 bases from V and 2 bases from J; bases unmatched to any gene: 6.

The chain couples TRBV6-8 to TRBJ1-1, with 8 bases aligning to TRBD1. This specimen consisted of tumor tissue, obtained after IRX-2 immunotherapy. The clonotype comes from a human donor with breast cancer. CDR3 residues: CASSLGTGINTEAFF. The CDR3 bases are TGTGCCAGCAGTTTAGGGACAGGCATAAACACTGAAGCTTTCTTT.